The 8 T cell receptor beta chains listed next were all sequenced from one sample in a study of Graves' ophthalmopathy and Graves' hyperthyroidism. RNA transcripts were the template, and TCR beta CDR3 regions were amplified from them. Second-round multiplex PCR came after a first-round RT-PCR that employed HTBI primers. TCRdb reprocessed the multiplex PCR reads via MiXCR and lists one record per CDR3 protein. Of about 39,000 distinct CDR3 sequences listed, roughly 50% are singletons. The material sequenced was peripheral blood. Receptor source: an adult woman with stable Graves' hyperthyroidism.

This clonotype was counted once. The DNA for the CDR3 is TGCAGTGCTAGAGATCTGCTAGCGGGAGCTGACGAGCAGTACTTC. It encodes CSARDLLAGADEQYF. This chain connects TRBV20-1 to TRBJ2-7; 10 positions match TRBD2. This CDR3 has 15 amino acids. Per germline, CDR1 DFQATT and CDR2 SNEGSKA (reference sequence). V lost 0 bases and J lost 5; bases outside the gene matches: 7.

On this clonotype: No DNA is shown, since the ends of the CDR3 on it are uncertain; the CDR3 is the one TCRdb lists. The CDR3 protein is CASSFYICSARDFKEDTQETQYF. The chain links TRBV7-8 to TRBJ2-5; TRBD2 is the table's D call, not checked against the DNA. The CDR3 spans 23 residues, counting both ends. CDR1 is SGHVS and CDR2 is FQNEAQ in the germline V gene.

This clonotype was recorded at least ten times. The rearrangement uses TRBV6-1 and TRBJ1-1; tentatively, D is TRBD1 (6 bases). V was pared by 11 bases and J by 1 base, with 11 bases between. The germline V gene encodes CDR1 MNHNS and CDR2 SASEGT. The CDR3 is 12 amino acids. CDR3 coding DNA: TGTGCCGGCTTGACAGGGAACACTGAAGCTTTCTTT. It codes for CAGLTGNTEAFF.

As for this clonotype: It is likely a read error, because the conserved phenylalanine at the end of the CDR3 is missing. The gene calls are TRBV6-1 and TRBJ2-7; D may correspond to TRBD1 or TRBD2 (6 bases each). The V gene lost 10 bases and the J gene lost 5 bases, with 15 bases spanning the gap. The CDR3 loop spans 12 amino acids. Germline CDR1 and CDR2: MNHNS and SASEGT. CDR3 nucleotides: TGTGCCACCGGGCGAGGGGGGAACGAGCAGTACCTC. Amino acid sequence: CATGRGGNEQYL.

There are many counts of this clonotype. This chain uses TRBV9 with TRBJ2-7; either TRBD1 or TRBD2 may supply D (6 bases each). CDR3 length: 14 residues. Trimming took 0 bases from V and 3 from J, leaving 10 bases between them. The germline V gene has CDR1 SGDLS and CDR2 YYNGEE. The CDR3, as DNA: TGTGCCAGCAGCGTAGCTGCGGGACACTACGAGCAGTACTTC. As protein: CASSVAAGHYEQYF.

This clonotype occurred many times. The J gene is TRBJ1-2, the V gene TRBV19; maybe TRBD1 (6 bases). CDR3 length: 13 residues. Trimming removed 7 bases from V and 8 bases from J, with 17 bases in between. Germline V CDR1 and CDR2: LNHDA, SQIVND (reference sequence). CDR3 coding DNA: TGTGCCAGTACCCCGAGGGGGGCAGGAGGCTACACCTTC. This encodes CASTPRGAGGYTF.

This clonotype has a count of ten or more. J is TRBJ2-6 and V is TRBV12-3 or TRBV12-4, with D perhaps matching TRBD1 (5 bases). The CDR3 is 17 amino acids. The V gene lost 1 base and the J gene lost 2 bases, with 12 bases spanning the gap. CDR3 residues: CASSLGTSITGANVLTF. Written as DNA, the CDR3 is TGTGCCAGCAGTTTAGGGACATCGATTACTGGGGCCAACGTCCTGACTTTC.

The sample holds many counts of this clonotype. The chain recombines TRBV5-1 with TRBJ1-1; maybe TRBD1 (6 bases). The CDR3 is 15 residues long. Germline CDR1 SGHRS, CDR2 YFSETQ. The ends were cut back, 4 bases at V and 0 bases at J, with 13 bases in the middle. CDR3 protein: CASSPYRDMNTEAFF. DNA of the CDR3: TGCGCCAGCAGCCCTTACAGGGATATGAACACTGAAGCTTTCTTT.